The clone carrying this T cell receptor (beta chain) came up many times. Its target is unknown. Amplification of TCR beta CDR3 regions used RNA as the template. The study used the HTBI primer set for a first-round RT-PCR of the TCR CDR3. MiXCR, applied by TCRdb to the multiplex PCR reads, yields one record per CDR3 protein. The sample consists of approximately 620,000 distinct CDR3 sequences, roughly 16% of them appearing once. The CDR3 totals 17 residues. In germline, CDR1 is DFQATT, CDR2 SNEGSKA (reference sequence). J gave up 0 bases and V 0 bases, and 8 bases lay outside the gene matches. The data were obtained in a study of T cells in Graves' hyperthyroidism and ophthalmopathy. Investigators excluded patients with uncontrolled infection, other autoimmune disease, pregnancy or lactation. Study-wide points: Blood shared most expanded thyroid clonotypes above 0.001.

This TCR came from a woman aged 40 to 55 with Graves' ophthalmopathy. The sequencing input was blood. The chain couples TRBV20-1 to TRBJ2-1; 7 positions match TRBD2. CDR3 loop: CSARDIGGRSSYNEQFF. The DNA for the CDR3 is TGCAGTGCTAGAGATATTGGCGGGAGAAGCTCCTACAATGAGCAGTTCTTC.